Following are 30 T cell receptor beta chains from one sample sequenced in a study of cytomegalovirus exposure and HLA in healthy donors. PCR used 60 Vbeta primers and 13 Jbeta primers. Profiled with immunoSEQ multiplex PCR; TCRdb holds only in-frame clones, not every one. In the table there are about 110,000 clones, over 60% of which are singletons. Sample: PBMCs. The receptors originated from a woman aged 60-75 years in good health and CMV-seropositive.

For the CDR3, the DNA is TGTGCCAGCAGCTTAGAGTCCCAGGACAGCCAGCATTTT. Amino acids: CASSLESQDSQHF. The chain joins TRBV7-2 to TRBJ1-5; maybe TRBD1 (6 bases). The germline V and J ends were trimmed by 1 base and 12 bases, with 13 bases remaining between them. Germline V gene sequence: CDR1 SGHTA, CDR2 FQGNSA. This CDR3 spans 13 amino acids. Full variable domain (missing parts from reference TRBV7-2 and TRBJ1-5): GAGVSQSPSNKVTEKGKDVELRCDPISGHTALYWYRQSLGQGLEFLIYFQGNSAPDKSGLPSDRFSAERTGGSVSTLTIQRTQQEDSAVYLCASSLESQDSQHFGDGTRLSIL.

J is TRBJ2-5 and V is TRBV7-7; TRBD2 matches 8 bases. The trim removed 5 bases at V and 1 base at J, leaving 3 bases unmatched. The CDR3 has 14 residues. Germline V gene data show CDR1 as SSHAT and CDR2 as FNYEAQ (reference sequence). The CDR3 nucleotides read TGTGCCAGCAGCGGCGGGACTAGCCAAGAGACCCAGTACTTC. Residues: CASSGGTSQETQYF. Full variable domain (remainder filled in from reference TRBV7-7 and TRBJ2-5): GAGVSQSPRYKVTKRGQDVTLRCDPISSHATLYWYQQALGQGPEFLTYFNYEAQPDKSGLPSDRFSAERPEGSISTLTIQRTEQRDSAMYRCASSGGTSQETQYFGPGTRLLVL.

This chain connects TRBV7-8 to TRBJ1-2; D unresolved. Germline CDR1 SGHVS, CDR2 FQNEAQ. The CDR3 totals 13 residues. V was cut by 1 base and J by 4 bases, with 7 bases left in between. The chain's CDR3 is CASSLDPVYGYTF. CDR3 sequence (DNA): TGTGCCAGCAGCTTAGACCCGGTCTATGGCTACACCTTC.

The chain couples TRBV4-2 to TRBJ2-4, with D unresolved. Trimming took 1 base from V and 7 from J, leaving 14 bases between them. This CDR3 has 15 residues. CDR1 is LGHNA and CDR2 is YNFKEQ in the germline V gene. CDR3: CASSQAHAAVNIQYF. The CDR3 bases are TGTGCCAGCAGCCAAGCCCACGCGGCCGTCAACATTCAGTACTTC.

This sequence joins TRBV27 and TRBJ2-1; 12 bases line up with TRBD2. V gave up 7 bases and J gave up 7 bases; unmatched junction bases: 11. Germline V gene lookup returns CDR1 MNHEY and CDR2 SMNVEV (reference sequence). This CDR3 has 16 amino acids. The CDR3 spells CASTLGELAGGNEQFF. In nucleotides, the CDR3 is TGTGCCAGCACCCTAGGGGAGCTAGCGGGAGGGAATGAGCAGTTCTTC.

In its sample, this clone was seen a few times. The chain carries TRBV7-3 and TRBJ2-3; 9 bases map to TRBD2. V lost 2 bases to trimming and J lost 2 bases; unmatched junction nucleotides: 5. CDR3 length: 16 residues. Germline-derived CDR1 and CDR2 are SGHTA and FQGTGA. DNA of the CDR3: TGTGCCAGCAGCTTAGGGACTAGCCGAATCACAGATACGCAGTATTTT. Protein: CASSLGTSRITDTQYF.

This rearrangement joins TRBV5-4 to TRBJ2-2; tentatively, D is TRBD1 (5 bases). The length of the CDR3 is 14 residues. From germline, CDR1 is SGHNT and CDR2 YYREEE (reference sequence). V gave up 2 bases and J gave up 3 bases, with 8 bases separating them. CDR3 in amino acids: CASSLDRYTGELFF. The CDR3 DNA reads TGTGCCAGCAGCTTAGACAGATACACCGGGGAGCTGTTTTTT.

This chain joins TRBV6-1 and TRBJ1-2, with D uncertain. This CDR3 is 10 amino acids long. The germline CDR1 and CDR2 sequences are MNHNS and SASEGT. With 10 bases removed from V and 5 bases from J, the gap between germline ends came to 8 bases. The CDR3 nucleotides read TGTGCCAATGAGAGGTATGGCTACACCTTC. It translates to CANERYGYTF.

This chain uses TRBV7-3 with TRBJ2-1; 7 bases fit TRBD2. Germline V gene data show CDR1 as SGHTA and CDR2 as FQGTGA. V shed 2 bases, J shed 2 bases, and the junction held 3 bases outside the gene matches. The CDR3 has 15 residues. The CDR3: CASSLSSGTYNEQFF. DNA for the CDR3: TGTGCCAGCAGCTTATCTAGCGGAACCTACAATGAGCAGTTCTTC.

The chain uses TRBV19 and TRBJ2-3, with D perhaps TRBD2 (5 bases). Looked up from germline, CDR1 is LNHDA and CDR2 is SQIVND (reference sequence). This CDR3 is 14 amino acids long. Between the trimmed V and J ends, which lost 5 bases and 6 bases, there was a span of 15 bases. In nucleotides, the CDR3 is TGTGCCAGTAGTTGGTCCGGGGATGGGGATACGCAGTATTTT. Its translation: CASSWSGDGDTQYF. Complete variable domain (other parts from reference TRBV19 and TRBJ2-3): DGGITQSPKYLFRKEGQNVTLSCEQNLNHDAMYWYRQDPGQGLRLIYYSQIVNDFQKGDIAEGYSVSREKKESFPLTVTSAQKNPTAFYLCASSWSGDGDTQYFGPGTRLTVL.

The chain has TRBV19 and TRBJ1-5; perhaps TRBD1 as D (5 bases). Between the trimmed V and J ends, which lost 6 bases and 6 bases, there was a span of 12 bases. The CDR3 is 13 residues long. The germline V gene has CDR1 LNHDA and CDR2 SQIVND (reference sequence). The CDR3 spells CASRGGRGQPQHF. The CDR3 region has the DNA TGTGCCAGTAGGGGGGGAAGGGGTCAGCCCCAGCATTTT.

DNA for the CDR3: TGTGCCAGCAGGGGGGGGCAGAGTGAGTATCAGCCCCAGCATTTT. It is translated as CASRGGQSEYQPQHF. V is TRBV28 and J is TRBJ1-5; D might be TRBD1 (6 bases). This CDR3 spans 15 amino acids. CDR1 and CDR2 from the germline V gene are MDHEN and SYDVKM. Trimming stripped 6 bases from V and 5 bases from J, with 17 bases between.

The rearrangement uses TRBV5-4 and TRBJ2-7; 13 bases align to TRBD2. The CDR3 totals 16 residues. The V gene end was trimmed by 6 bases and the J gene end by 6 bases; junction bases not matched to a gene: 12. Looked up from germline, CDR1 is SGHNT and CDR2 is YYREEE (reference sequence). In DNA, the CDR3 is TGTGCCAGCACCGACGGGGGACTAGCGGGACTGGGCGAGCAGTACTTC. It is translated as CASTDGGLAGLGEQYF. Combining the CDR3 with reference TRBV5-4 and TRBJ2-7 gives the whole variable domain ETGVTQSPTHLIKTRGQQVTLRCSSQSGHNTVSWYQQALGQGPQFIFQYYREEENGRGNFPPRFSGLQFPNYSSELNVNALELDDSALYLCASTDGGLAGLGEQYFGPGTRLTVT.

This clone appeared once. The chain employs TRBV6-6 and TRBJ2-5; tentatively, D is TRBD2 (6 bases). Germline V CDR1 and CDR2: MNHNY, SVGAGI (reference sequence). This CDR3 is built from 14 residues. V gave up 10 bases and J gave up 3 bases, with 18 bases separating them. CDR3 DNA sequence: TGTGCCACCACGGACCGTAGCGGCAAAGAGACCCAGTACTTC. Residues: CATTDRSGKETQYF.

The chain has TRBV18 and TRBJ1-2, with no clear D. The CDR3 consists of 14 residues. Germline V lookup: CDR1 KGHSH, CDR2 LQKENI. The V end lost 2 bases, the J end lost 2 bases, and 9 bases lay between the germline ends. CDR3 DNA sequence: TGTGCCAGCTCACCATCCCCCCAGAACTATGGCTACACCTTC. It codes for CASSPSPQNYGYTF.

This clone was seen more than once but under ten times. For the CDR3, the DNA is TGTGCCAGCAGACGGGACTTGGCTAATGAAAAACTGTTTTTT. It is translated as CASRRDLANEKLFF. J is TRBJ1-4 and V is TRBV5-4, with TRBD1 as a possible D gene (5 bases). Germline-derived CDR1 and CDR2 are SGHNT and YYREEE (reference sequence). Trimming removed 5 bases at V and 3 bases at J, with 11 bases between. CDR3 length: 14 residues. Looking up the rest from reference TRBV5-4 and TRBJ1-4 gives the full variable domain: ETGVTQSPTHLIKTRGQQVTLRCSSQSGHNTVSWYQQALGQGPQFIFQYYREEENGRGNFPPRFSGLQFPNYSSELNVNALELDDSALYLCASRRDLANEKLFFGSGTQLSVL.

In DNA, the CDR3 is TGTGCCAGCAGATTAAACAGGGGTGGCTACACCTTC. Its translation: CASRLNRGGYTF. V usage is TRBV6-5 and J usage is TRBJ1-2; 7 bases fit TRBD1. This CDR3 spans 12 amino acids. Germline CDR1 is MNHEY and CDR2 is SVGAGI. Trimming removed 6 bases from V and 7 bases from J; junction bases left unmatched: 5.

The chain joins TRBV7-3 to TRBJ2-1; 9 nucleotides agree with TRBD1. The germline gives CDR1 SGHTA, CDR2 FQGTGA. This CDR3 region has 15 residues. Trimming at V came to 1 base and at J to 6 bases, leaving 4 bases not matched to a gene. CDR3 in amino acids: CASSLMVGQGNEQFF. The CDR3 DNA reads as TGTGCCAGCAGCTTAATGGTGGGACAGGGCAATGAGCAGTTCTTC.

V is TRBV7-2 and J is TRBJ2-5; TRBD2 matches 11 bases. The J call is doubtful: the DNA matches TRBJ2-7 better. In germline, CDR1 is SGHTA, CDR2 FQGNSA. This CDR3 has 16 amino acids. As DNA, the CDR3 is TGTGCCAGCAGCTTAGCTTCTAGCGGGGGGACCTACGAGCAGTACTTC. Its translation: CASSLASSGGTYEQYF.

The J gene is TRBJ2-3, the V gene TRBV4-2; 11 nucleotides match TRBD2. The germline gives CDR1 LGHNA, CDR2 YNFKEQ. J lost 0 bases, V lost 9 bases, and 11 bases had no gene match. The CDR3 runs 17 residues. CDR3: CARPGTSGRPSTDTQYF. CDR3 bases: TGTGCCAGACCCGGGACTAGCGGAAGACCTAGCACAGATACGCAGTATTTT.

The genes are TRBV5-1 and TRBJ2-2; tentatively, D is TRBD1 (5 bases). The germline V gene encodes CDR1 SGHRS and CDR2 YFSETQ. V gave up 0 bases and J gave up 8 bases, with 11 bases separating them. The CDR3 sequence is 14 residues long. The DNA for the CDR3 is TGCGCCAGCAGCTTGGTATTCAGGGTTGGGGAGCTGTTTTTT. Protein sequence: CASSLVFRVGELFF.

The chain links TRBV5-1 to TRBJ2-1; D may be TRBD1 (5 bases). The CDR3 contains 14 residues. V dropped 4 bases and J dropped 5 bases, with 13 bases sitting between them. Germline values: CDR1 SGHRS, CDR2 YFSETQ. DNA for the CDR3: TGCGCCAGCAGCCCCCGTACAGGAGACAATGAGCAGTTCTTC. Amino acids: CASSPRTGDNEQFF.

The V call is TRBV9, the J call TRBJ1-3, with a possible D match to TRBD1 (6 bases). Trimming stripped 4 bases from V and 4 bases from J, with 15 bases between. This CDR3 contains 15 residues. The germline V gene has CDR1 SGDLS and CDR2 YYNGEE. Here the CDR3 reads CASSQGLPQGNTIYF. The CDR3 DNA sequence: TGTGCCAGCAGCCAGGGGTTGCCGCAAGGAAACACCATATATTTT.

The gene calls are TRBV29-1 and TRBJ1-3; 9 positions match TRBD1. The CDR3 length is 14 residues. The germline CDR1 and CDR2 sequences are SQVTM and ANQGSEA. V lost 6 bases and J lost 2; bases outside the gene matches: 5. Here the CDR3 DNA reads TGCAGCGTAGCCGGGACAGGGACTGGAAACACCATATATTTT. It specifies CSVAGTGTGNTIYF.

The chain recombines TRBV25-1 with TRBJ2-1; TRBD1 matches 9 bases. This CDR3 contains 15 residues. With 5 bases clipped from V and 9 bases from J, the junction kept 11 bases outside the gene matches. Germline-derived CDR1 and CDR2 are MGHDK and SYGVNS. The CDR3 spells CASSPPGTGSREQFF. CDR3 in DNA: TGTGCCAGCAGTCCCCCGGGGACAGGGAGCCGTGAGCAGTTCTTC.

The chain has TRBV7-2 and TRBJ1-3; D gene unclear. The CDR3 is 14 residues long. Germline V lookup: CDR1 SGHTA, CDR2 FQGNSA. Trimming cost V 5 bases and J 4 bases, with 12 bases left between them. The chain's CDR3 is CASSPTGWGNTIYF. The CDR3 nucleotides read TGTGCCAGCAGCCCCACGGGGTGGGGAAACACCATATATTTT.

This chain connects TRBV28 to TRBJ2-1; tentatively, D is TRBD1 (6 bases). Trimming stripped 3 bases from V and 1 base from J, with 10 bases between. Germline V gene data show CDR1 as MDHEN and CDR2 as SYDVKM. The CDR3 runs 15 residues. CDR3 amino acids: CASSLWQGSYNEQFF. CDR3 nucleotides: TGTGCCAGCAGTTTGTGGCAGGGGTCCTACAATGAGCAGTTCTTC. Complete variable domain (other parts from reference TRBV28 and TRBJ2-1): DVKVTQSSRYLVKRTGEKVFLECVQDMDHENMFWYRQDPGLGLRLIYFSYDVKMKEKGDIPEGYSVSREKKERFSLILESASTNQTSMYLCASSLWQGSYNEQFFGPGTRLTVL.

The rearrangement uses TRBV29-1 and TRBJ1-1; no firm D call. Germline CDR1 reads SQVTM; CDR2 reads ANQGSEA. The V end lost 8 bases, the J end lost 3 bases, and 10 bases lay between the germline ends. The CDR3 covers 11 residues. As DNA, the CDR3 is TGCAGCCCCCTGCGGGACACTGAAGCTTTCTTT. Its translation is CSPLRDTEAFF.

This clone occurred a few times. This sequence joins TRBV25-1 and TRBJ2-1, with 7 bases identical to TRBD2. V shed 5 bases, J shed 6 bases, and the junction held 16 bases outside the gene matches. The CDR3 extends over 17 amino acids. Germline loops: CDR1 MGHDK, CDR2 SYGVNS. The CDR3 protein is CASSSWAAGVDRNEQFF. DNA for the CDR3: TGTGCCAGCAGTTCGTGGGCGGCGGGAGTAGACCGCAATGAGCAGTTCTTC.

Written as DNA, the CDR3 is TGTGCCAGCAGGCCCGCCTTGGACAGCATTTTCTACGAGCAGTACTTC. It yields the protein CASRPALDSIFYEQYF. The V call is TRBV6-6, the J call TRBJ2-7; D is possibly TRBD1 (6 bases). The V end was cut by 6 bases, the J end by 3 bases, with 21 bases between. The length of the CDR3 is 16 residues. In germline, CDR1 is MNHNY, CDR2 SVGAGI (reference sequence).